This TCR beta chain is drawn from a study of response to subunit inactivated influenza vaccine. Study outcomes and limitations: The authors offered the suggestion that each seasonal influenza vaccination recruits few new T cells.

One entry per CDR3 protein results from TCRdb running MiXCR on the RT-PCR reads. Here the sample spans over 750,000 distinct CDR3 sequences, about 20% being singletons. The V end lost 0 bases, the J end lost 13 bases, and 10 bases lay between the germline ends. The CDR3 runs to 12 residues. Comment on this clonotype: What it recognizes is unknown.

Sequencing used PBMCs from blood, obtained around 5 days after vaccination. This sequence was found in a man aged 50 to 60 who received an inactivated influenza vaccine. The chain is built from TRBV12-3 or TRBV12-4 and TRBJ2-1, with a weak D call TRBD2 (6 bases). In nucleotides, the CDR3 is TGTGCCAGCAGTTTAGCTCTAGCGAGACAGTTCTTC. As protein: CASSLALARQFF.